This TCR beta chain emerged from a study of graft-versus-host responses after intestinal transplantation. Study-wide background: Multivisceral, liver-intestinal, or isolated intestinal grafts were transplanted into recipients. Induction using anti-thymocyte globulin, followed by tacrolimus and steroids for roughly 3 years, was given to all recipients.

This CDR3 is built from 15 residues. Looked up from germline, CDR1 is MGHRA and CDR2 is YSYEKL. V shed 1 base and J 0 bases; nucleotides not matched to a gene: 0. Responders (about 200,000, CFSE-labeled) were co-plated with about 200,000 irradiated, violet-dye-labeled stimulators. After the reaction, the investigators sorted the proliferating CFSE-low CD3+CD4+ and CD3+CD8+ responders. General observations from the study: Circulating GvH clones peaking coincided with falling HvG clones soon after transplant.

Sequencing used immunoSEQ multiplex PCR; TCRdb keeps in-frame clones, though not all of them. The data contain about 970 clones, approximately 49% of them singletons. This TCR came from a human patient who was an organ donor for intestinal transplantation. The source was alloreactive CD8+ T cells from a mixed lymphocyte reaction culture, collected before transplantation. Subset of the sample: CFSE-low proliferating T cells sorted from roughly 6-day pre-transplant mixed lymphocyte reaction (GvH or HvG direction). The chain carries TRBV4-1 and TRBJ2-5, with TRBD2 identical over 9 bases. This CDR3 reads CASSQVAGDQETQYF. The DNA of the CDR3 is TGCGCCAGCAGCCAAGTAGCGGGGGACCAAGAGACCCAGTACTTC.